This T cell receptor (beta chain) was captured in a study of OX40 agonist ivuxolimab in advanced cancers. Study at large: Cancers in dose escalation were hepatocellular, melanoma, renal cell and head and neck. Study-wide findings and caveats: The study found that CD8+ T cells averaged more expanded clones than CD4+.

Trimming took off 3 bases at V and 0 bases at J, with 11 bases between the two ends. The germline V gene has CDR1 KGHSH and CDR2 LQKENI. The CDR3 contains 15 residues. In the case of this clone: The antigen is not known.

Clones were sequenced by immunoSEQ multiplex PCR, and TCRdb holds only the in-frame ones, with some missing. The sample lists around 72,000 clones, 70% to 90% occurring once. The sample consisted of CD4+ or CD8+ T cells sorted from blood, taken in a trial of the OX40 agonist ivuxolimab. This receptor was identified in an adult with an advanced solid tumor such as melanoma, head and neck, liver or kidney cancer. V gene TRBV18 combines with J gene TRBJ1-2, with unresolved D. This CDR3 is CASSPDVQANYGYTF. The CDR3 nucleotides read TGTGCCAGCTCACCTGACGTACAAGCTAACTATGGCTACACCTTC.